The T cell receptor (beta chain) described here comes from a study of Ad26.COV2.S vaccination and SARS-CoV-2 variants. Trimming left V 5 bases short and J 5 bases short, with 19 bases between. Germline CDR1 is SGHRS and CDR2 is YFSETQ. There are 15 residues in the CDR3. The sample's treatment: over 15 received Ad26.COV2.S at low or high dose, single or two shots; 5 received placebo; per-sample allocation not given. The study sampled participants on day 63 after the first vaccine or placebo injection. Method: immunoSEQ multiplex PCR; TCRdb's copy keeps in-frame clones and lacks some. The table includes roughly 350,000 clones, roughly 90% detected once.

This chain uses TRBV5-1 with TRBJ2-5; D might be TRBD1 (6 bases). The specimen was peripheral blood, collected in a trial of Ad26.COV2.S vaccine versus placebo. The receptor comes from a person aged 18-65 years who received the Ad26.COV2.S COVID-19 vaccine or a placebo. The chain's CDR3 is CASSPGTLVGETQYF. The CDR3 DNA reads as TGCGCCAGCAGTCCCGGGACACTGGTTGGGGAGACCCAGTACTTC.